This T cell receptor beta chain was sequenced for a study of T cells in Graves' hyperthyroidism and ophthalmopathy. Whole-study context: Peripheral blood was acquired at first diagnosis, ahead of any therapy whatsoever.

Diagnostic assessment was based on clinical symptoms, serum thyroxine and TRAb, thyroid ultrasound and orbital computed tomography. From RNA transcripts, TCR beta CDR3 regions were amplified. The study used the HTBI primer set for a first-round RT-PCR of the TCR CDR3. In TCRdb, the multiplex PCR reads were re-called with MiXCR into one record per CDR3 protein. The sample carries 600,000 to 650,000 distinct CDR3 sequences, under 20% recorded once. The material sequenced was blood. This TCR derives from a woman aged 25 to 39 with Graves' hyperthyroidism.

CDR3 sequence reads: CASSPFSGTSTDTQYF. The CDR3 region has the DNA TGTGCCAGCAGCCCGTTTAGCGGGACAAGCACAGATACGCAGTATTTT. The V gene is TRBV9, the J gene TRBJ2-3; 8 bases align to TRBD2. Germline V gene data show CDR1 as SGDLS and CDR2 as YYNGEE. The CDR3 sequence is 16 residues long. The junction had 7 bases not matched to a gene; V was cut back by 4 bases and J by 0 bases.